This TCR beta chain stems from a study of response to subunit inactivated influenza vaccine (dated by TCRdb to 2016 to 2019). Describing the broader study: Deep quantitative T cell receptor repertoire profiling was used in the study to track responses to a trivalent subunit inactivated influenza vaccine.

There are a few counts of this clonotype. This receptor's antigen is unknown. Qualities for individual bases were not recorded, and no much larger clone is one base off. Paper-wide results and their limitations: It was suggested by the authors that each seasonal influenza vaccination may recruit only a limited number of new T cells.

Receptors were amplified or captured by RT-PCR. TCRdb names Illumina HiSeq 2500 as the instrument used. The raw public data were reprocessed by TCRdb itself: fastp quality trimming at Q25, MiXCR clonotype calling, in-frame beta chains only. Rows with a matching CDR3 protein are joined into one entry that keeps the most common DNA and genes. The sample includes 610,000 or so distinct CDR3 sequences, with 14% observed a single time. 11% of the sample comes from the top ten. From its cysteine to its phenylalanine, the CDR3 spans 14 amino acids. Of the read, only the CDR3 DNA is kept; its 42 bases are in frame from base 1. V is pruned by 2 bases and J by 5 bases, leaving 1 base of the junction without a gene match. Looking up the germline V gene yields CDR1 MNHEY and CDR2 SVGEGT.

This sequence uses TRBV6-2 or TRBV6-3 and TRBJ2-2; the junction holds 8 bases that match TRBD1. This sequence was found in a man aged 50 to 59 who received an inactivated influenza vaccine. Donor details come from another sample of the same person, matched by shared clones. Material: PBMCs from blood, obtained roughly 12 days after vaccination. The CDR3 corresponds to CASSYRDRTGELFF. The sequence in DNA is TGTGCCAGCAGTTACAGGGACAGGACCGGGGAGCTGTTTTTT.